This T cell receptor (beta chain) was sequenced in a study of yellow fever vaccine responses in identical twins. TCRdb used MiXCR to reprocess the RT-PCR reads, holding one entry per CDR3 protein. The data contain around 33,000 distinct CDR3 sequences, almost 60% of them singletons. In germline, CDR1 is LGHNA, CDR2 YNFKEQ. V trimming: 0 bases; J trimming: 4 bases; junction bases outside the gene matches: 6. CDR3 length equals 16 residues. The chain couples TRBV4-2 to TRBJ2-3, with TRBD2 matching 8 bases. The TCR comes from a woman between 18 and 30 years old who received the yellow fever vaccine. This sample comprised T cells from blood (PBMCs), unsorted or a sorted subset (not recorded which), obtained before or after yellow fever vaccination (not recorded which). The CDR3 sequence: CASSQDRAGGSDTQYF. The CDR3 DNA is TGTGCCAGCAGCCAAGATAGGGCGGGAGGATCAGATACGCAGTATTTT.